The clone carrying this T cell receptor beta chain was counted many times. TCRdb processed the 5' RACE reads anew with MiXCR; each CDR3 protein has one entry. The table has fewer than 40,000 distinct CDR3 sequences, roughly 4.4% seen once. Germline V gene data show CDR1 as LNHDA and CDR2 as SQIVND (reference sequence). The ends were cut back, 3 bases at V and 0 bases at J, with 9 bases in the middle. This CDR3 has 16 amino acids. The data originate from a study of neurological immune-mediated disorders. The clonotype originates from a man aged 18 to 35 in good health. The sample consisted of PBMCs. This chain connects TRBV19 to TRBJ2-6; D is unclear. This CDR3 reads CASSIRGNSGANVLTF. The CDR3 DNA reads TGTGCCAGTAGTATCCGTGGAAACTCTGGGGCCAACGTCCTGACTTTC.